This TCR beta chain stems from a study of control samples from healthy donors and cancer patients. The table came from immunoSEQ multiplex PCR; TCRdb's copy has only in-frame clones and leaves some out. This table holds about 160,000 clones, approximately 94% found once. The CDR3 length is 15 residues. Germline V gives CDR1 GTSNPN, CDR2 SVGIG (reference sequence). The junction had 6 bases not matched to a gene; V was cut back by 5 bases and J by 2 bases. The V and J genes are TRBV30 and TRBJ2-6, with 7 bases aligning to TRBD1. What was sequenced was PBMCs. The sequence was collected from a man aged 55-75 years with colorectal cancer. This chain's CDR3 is CAWGSQGAGANVLTF. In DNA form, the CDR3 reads TGTGCCTGGGGATCTCAGGGGGCTGGGGCCAACGTCCTGACTTTC.